What follows are 10 T cell receptor beta chains derived from one specimen sequenced in a study of cytomegalovirus exposure and HLA in healthy donors. PCR was performed using 60 Vbeta and 13 Jbeta primers. Data came from immunoSEQ multiplex PCR; TCRdb stores just in-frame clones and leaves some out. The sample shows around 120,000 clones, approximately 84% of them seen only once. Material: PBMCs. The receptor set was obtained from a man between 45 and 60 years old in good health and CMV-seronegative.

The chain combines TRBV20-1 with TRBJ2-3; D ambiguous. The CDR3 spans 11 residues. The germline gives CDR1 DFQATT, CDR2 SNEGSKA (reference sequence). The DNA for the CDR3 is TGCAGCGCAATAGTGACAGATACGCAGTATTTT. Its translation: CSAIVTDTQYF.

The chain employs TRBV2 and TRBJ2-2, with D possibly TRBD2 on 6 matching bases. The germline V gene has CDR1 SNHLY and CDR2 FYNNEI. V was trimmed by 2 bases and J by 4 bases, leaving 11 bases between them. This CDR3 is built from 15 residues. CDR3 in DNA: TGTGCCAGCAGTGAAAGGGAGGTGGGCACCGGGGAGCTGTTTTTT. Translated, it gives CASSEREVGTGELFF.

About this clone: Different DNA sequences within this sample yield the same CDR3. The chain links TRBV4-2 to TRBJ2-7; 7 positions agree with TRBD1. Trimming cost V 0 bases and J 4 bases; bases outside gene matches: 6. The CDR3 contains 15 residues. Germline V gene data show CDR1 as LGHNA and CDR2 as YNFKEQ. The CDR3 coding sequence is TGTGCCAGCAGCCAAGATCGGTCCAGGGGGTACGAGCAGTACTTC. It encodes CASSQDRSRGYEQYF.

The V gene is TRBV25-1, the J gene TRBJ2-1, with a tentative D call TRBD2 (6 bases). The CDR3 is made up of 13 amino acids. Germline V gene lookup returns CDR1 MGHDK and CDR2 SYGVNS. Trimming cost V 3 bases and J 9 bases, with 12 bases left between them. The CDR3 reads CASSDPGTCEQFF. The CDR3 coding sequence is TGTGCCAGCAGTGACCCCGGGACTTGTGAGCAGTTCTTC.

The chain couples TRBV19 to TRBJ2-3; TRBD2 matches 9 bases. In germline, CDR1 is LNHDA, CDR2 SQIVND (reference sequence). V shed 6 bases, J shed 0 bases, and the junction held 4 bases outside the gene matches. This CDR3 is 15 amino acids long. The CDR3 loop reads CASSLLAGSTDTQYF. The CDR3 region has the DNA TGTGCCAGTAGCCTCCTAGCGGGGAGCACAGATACGCAGTATTTT.

There are a few counts of this clone. J is TRBJ2-1 and V is TRBV7-3; tentatively, D is TRBD2 (5 bases). The CDR3 loop spans 13 amino acids. V was shortened by 4 bases and J by 8 bases, with 12 bases between the two germline ends. The V gene's germline CDR1 is SGHTA and CDR2 FQGTGA. The chain's CDR3 is CASSSHGRDEQFF. CDR3 bases: TGTGCCAGCAGCTCACATGGGAGAGATGAGCAGTTCTTC. Variable domain in full (rest from reference TRBV7-3 and TRBJ2-1): GAGVSQTPSNKVTEKGKYVELRCDPISGHTALYWYRQSLGQGPEFLIYFQGTGAADDSGLPNDRFFAVRPEGSVSTLKIQRTERGDSAVYLCASSSHGRDEQFFGPGTRLTVL.

The chain uses TRBV7-2 and TRBJ2-3; possible D gene TRBD2, 5 bases. The CDR3 spans 16 residues. The germline CDR1 and CDR2 sequences are SGHTA and FQGNSA. The V gene lost 6 bases and the J gene lost 0 bases, with 16 bases spanning the gap. The CDR3 DNA sequence: TGTGCCAGCAGGCGGACTCGTTCTACTAGCACAGATACGCAGTATTTT. Translating gives CASRRTRSTSTDTQYF. Full variable domain (outside the CDR3, taken from reference TRBV7-2 and TRBJ2-3): GAGVSQSPSNKVTEKGKDVELRCDPISGHTALYWYRQSLGQGLEFLIYFQGNSAPDKSGLPSDRFSAERTGGSVSTLTIQRTQQEDSAVYLCASRRTRSTSTDTQYFGPGTRLTVL.

The gene calls are TRBV27 and TRBJ2-5, with 8 bases identical to TRBD2. J gave up 2 bases and V 4 bases, and 9 bases lay outside the gene matches. Looked up from germline, CDR1 is MNHEY and CDR2 is SMNVEV (reference sequence). The CDR3 totals 16 residues. The CDR3 nucleotides are TGTGCCAGCAGTTCATTTCGGAGCGGGAGACAAGAGACCCAGTACTTC. Translating gives CASSSFRSGRQETQYF.

V and J are TRBV29-1 and TRBJ2-3; TRBD2 might be the D (7 bases). This CDR3 has 12 residues. Germline values: CDR1 SQVTM, CDR2 ANQGSEA. V lost 3 bases and J lost 10, with 14 bases in between. The CDR3 sequence: CSVDGGGGAQYF. The CDR3 DNA follows: TGCAGCGTTGACGGGGGAGGGGGTGCGCAGTATTTT.

This rearrangement joins TRBV21-1 to TRBJ2-2; the table gives TRBD2 as D, unverified against the DNA. TRBV21-1 represents a pseudogene. This CDR3 region has 19 residues. CDR3 sequence: CASSSTRGRQNPNTGELFF. The CDR3 DNA reads TGTGCCAGCAGCTCTACGCGGGGCCGCCAAAACCCGAACACCGGGGAGCTGTTTTTT.